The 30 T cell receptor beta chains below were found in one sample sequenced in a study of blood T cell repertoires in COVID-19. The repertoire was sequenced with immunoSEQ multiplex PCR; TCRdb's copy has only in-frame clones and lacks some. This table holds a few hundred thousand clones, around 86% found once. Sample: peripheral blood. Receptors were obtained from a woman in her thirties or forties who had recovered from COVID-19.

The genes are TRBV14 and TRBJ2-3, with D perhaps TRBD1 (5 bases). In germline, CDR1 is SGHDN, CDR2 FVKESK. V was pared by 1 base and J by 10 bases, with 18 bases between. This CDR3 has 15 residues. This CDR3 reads CASSQGRGPTSAQYF. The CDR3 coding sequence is TGTGCCAGCAGCCAAGGAAGGGGTCCTACCAGTGCGCAGTATTTT.

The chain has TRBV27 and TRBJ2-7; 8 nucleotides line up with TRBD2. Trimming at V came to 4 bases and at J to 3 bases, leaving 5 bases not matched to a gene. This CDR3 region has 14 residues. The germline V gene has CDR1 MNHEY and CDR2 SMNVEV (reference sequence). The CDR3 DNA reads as TGTGCCAGCAGTTCATCAGCGGGAGTCTACGAGCAGTACTTC. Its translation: CASSSSAGVYEQYF.

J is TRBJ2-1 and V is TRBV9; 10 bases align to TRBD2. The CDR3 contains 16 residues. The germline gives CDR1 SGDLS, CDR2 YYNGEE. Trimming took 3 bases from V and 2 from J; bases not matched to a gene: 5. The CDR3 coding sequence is TGTGCCAGCAGCGAGGGGACTAGCGCTACCTACAATGAGCAGTTCTTC. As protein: CASSEGTSATYNEQFF.

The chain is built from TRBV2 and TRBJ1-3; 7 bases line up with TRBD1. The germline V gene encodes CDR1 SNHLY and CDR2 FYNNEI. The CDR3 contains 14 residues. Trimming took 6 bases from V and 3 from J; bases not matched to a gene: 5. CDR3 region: CASRVDRVGNTIYF. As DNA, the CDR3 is TGTGCCAGCAGGGTCGACAGGGTTGGAAACACCATATATTTT.

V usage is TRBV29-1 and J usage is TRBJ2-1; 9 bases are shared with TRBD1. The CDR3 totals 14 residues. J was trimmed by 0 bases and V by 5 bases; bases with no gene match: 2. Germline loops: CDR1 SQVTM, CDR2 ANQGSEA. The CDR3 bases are TGCAGCGTTTCACAGGGGGCCTCCTACAATGAGCAGTTCTTC. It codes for CSVSQGASYNEQFF.

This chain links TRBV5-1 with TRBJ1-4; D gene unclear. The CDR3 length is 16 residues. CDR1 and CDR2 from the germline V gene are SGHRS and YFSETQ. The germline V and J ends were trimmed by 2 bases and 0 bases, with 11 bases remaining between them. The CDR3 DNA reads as TGCGCCAGCAGCTTCGAAGGGAGGGCAACTAATGAAAAACTGTTTTTT. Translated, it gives CASSFEGRATNEKLFF.

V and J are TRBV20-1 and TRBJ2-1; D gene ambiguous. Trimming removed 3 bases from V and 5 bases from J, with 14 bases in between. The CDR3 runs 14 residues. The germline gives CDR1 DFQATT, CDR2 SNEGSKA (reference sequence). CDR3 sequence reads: CSASPGPGNNEQFF. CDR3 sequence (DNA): TGCAGTGCTAGTCCTGGGCCCGGAAACAATGAGCAGTTCTTC.

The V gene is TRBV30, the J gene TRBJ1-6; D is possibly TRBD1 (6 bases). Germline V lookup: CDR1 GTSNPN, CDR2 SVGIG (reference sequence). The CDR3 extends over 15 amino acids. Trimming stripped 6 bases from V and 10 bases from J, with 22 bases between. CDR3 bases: TGTGCCTGTGCTGTTTCCAGGGGAATAGGATCACCCCTCCACTTT. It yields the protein CACAVSRGIGSPLHF.

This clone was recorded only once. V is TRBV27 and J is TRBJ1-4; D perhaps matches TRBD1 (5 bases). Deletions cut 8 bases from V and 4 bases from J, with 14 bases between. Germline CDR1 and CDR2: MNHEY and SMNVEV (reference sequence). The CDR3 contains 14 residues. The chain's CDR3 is CASAGFLGNEKLFF. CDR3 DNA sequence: TGTGCCAGCGCAGGGTTTCTTGGTAATGAAAAACTGTTTTTT.

The CDR3 DNA is TGTGCCAGCTCACCGAGTGCCGTAAACACCGGGGAGCTGTTTTTT. It yields the protein CASSPSAVNTGELFF. The rearrangement links TRBV18 to TRBJ2-2; D not certain. The CDR3 covers 15 residues. Trimming stripped 3 bases from V and 2 bases from J, with 10 bases between. From germline, CDR1 is KGHSH and CDR2 LQKENI. Together with reference TRBV18 and TRBJ2-2, the CDR3 gives the full variable domain: NAGVMQNPRHLVRRRGQEARLRCSPMKGHSHVYWYRQLPEEGLKFMVYLQKENIIDESGMPKERFSAEFPKEGPSILRIQQVVRGDSAAYFCASSPSAVNTGELFFGEGSRLTVL.

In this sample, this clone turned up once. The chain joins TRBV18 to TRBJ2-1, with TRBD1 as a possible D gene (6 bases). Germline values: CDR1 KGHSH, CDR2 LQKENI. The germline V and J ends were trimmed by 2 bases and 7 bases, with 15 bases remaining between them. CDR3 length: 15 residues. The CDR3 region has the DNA TGTGCCAGCTCACCATTGGGGTCAGGGGATAATGAGCAGTTCTTC. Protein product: CASSPLGSGDNEQFF.

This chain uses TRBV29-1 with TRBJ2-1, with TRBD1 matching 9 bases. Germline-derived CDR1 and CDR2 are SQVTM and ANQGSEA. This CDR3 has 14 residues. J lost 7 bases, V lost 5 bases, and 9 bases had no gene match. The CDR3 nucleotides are TGCAGCGTTCATGCCGGGACAGGGAGTAATGAGCAGTTCTTC. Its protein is CSVHAGTGSNEQFF.

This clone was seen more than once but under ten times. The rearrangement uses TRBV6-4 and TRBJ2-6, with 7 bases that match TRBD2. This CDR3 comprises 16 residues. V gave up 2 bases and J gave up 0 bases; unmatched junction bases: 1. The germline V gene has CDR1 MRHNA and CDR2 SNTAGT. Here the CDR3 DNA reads TGTGCCAGCAGTGACACGGGGGGCTCTGGGGCCAACGTCCTGACTTTC. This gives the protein CASSDTGGSGANVLTF.

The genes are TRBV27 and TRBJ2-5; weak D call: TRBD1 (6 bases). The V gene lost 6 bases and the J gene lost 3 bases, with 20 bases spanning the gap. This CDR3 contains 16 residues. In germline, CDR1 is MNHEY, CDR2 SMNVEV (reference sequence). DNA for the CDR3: TGTGCCAGCAGAACCACCTGGGACAACGGGGAAGAGACCCAGTACTTC. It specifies CASRTTWDNGEETQYF.

CDR3: CASSATGQGYNEQFF. As DNA, the CDR3 is TGCGCCAGCAGCGCCACGGGACAGGGGTACAATGAGCAGTTCTTC. The V and J genes are TRBV5-1 and TRBJ2-1; 10 bases are shared with TRBD1. Germline CDR1 is SGHRS and CDR2 is YFSETQ. Germline trimming cut 4 bases from V and 4 bases from J; bases unmatched to any gene: 5. The CDR3 spans 15 residues.

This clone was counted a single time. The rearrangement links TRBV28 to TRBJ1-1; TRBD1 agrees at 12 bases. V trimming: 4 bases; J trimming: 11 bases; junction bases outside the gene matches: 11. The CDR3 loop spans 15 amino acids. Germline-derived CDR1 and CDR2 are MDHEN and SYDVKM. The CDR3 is CASSSPGQGAVGAFF. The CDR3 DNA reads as TGTGCCAGCAGTTCCCCGGGACAGGGGGCGGTGGGTGCTTTCTTT.

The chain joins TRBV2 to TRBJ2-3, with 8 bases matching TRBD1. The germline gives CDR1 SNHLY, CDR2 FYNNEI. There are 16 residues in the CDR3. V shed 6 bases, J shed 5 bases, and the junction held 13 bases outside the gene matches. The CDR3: CASRTPGQEGGDTQYF. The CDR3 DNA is TGTGCCAGCAGGACCCCGGGACAGGAGGGAGGAGATACGCAGTATTTT.

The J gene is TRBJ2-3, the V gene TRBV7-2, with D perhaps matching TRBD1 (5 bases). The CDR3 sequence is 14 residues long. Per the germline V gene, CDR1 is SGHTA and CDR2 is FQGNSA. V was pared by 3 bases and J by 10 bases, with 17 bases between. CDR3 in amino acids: CASSLAFGAPSQYF. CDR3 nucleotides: TGTGCCAGCAGCTTGGCCTTTGGGGCGCCCTCGCAGTATTTT.

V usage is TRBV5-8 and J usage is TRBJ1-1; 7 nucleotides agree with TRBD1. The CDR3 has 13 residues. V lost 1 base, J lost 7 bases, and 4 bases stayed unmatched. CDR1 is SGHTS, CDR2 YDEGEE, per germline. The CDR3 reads CASSLSRDSEAFF. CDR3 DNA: TGTGCCAGCAGCTTGTCCCGGGACAGTGAAGCTTTCTTT.

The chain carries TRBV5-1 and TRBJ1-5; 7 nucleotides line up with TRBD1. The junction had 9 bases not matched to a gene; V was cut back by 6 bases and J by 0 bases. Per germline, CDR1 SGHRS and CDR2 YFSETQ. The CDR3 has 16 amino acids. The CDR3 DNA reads TGCGCCAGCATAGAAGACAGGGAAAATAGCAATCAGCCCCAGCATTTT. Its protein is CASIEDRENSNQPQHF.

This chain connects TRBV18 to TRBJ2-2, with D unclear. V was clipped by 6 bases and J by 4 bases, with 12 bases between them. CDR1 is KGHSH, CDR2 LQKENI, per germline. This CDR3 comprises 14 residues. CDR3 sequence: CASSQYTSTGELFF. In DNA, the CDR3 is TGTGCCAGCTCGCAATATACCAGCACCGGGGAGCTGTTTTTT.

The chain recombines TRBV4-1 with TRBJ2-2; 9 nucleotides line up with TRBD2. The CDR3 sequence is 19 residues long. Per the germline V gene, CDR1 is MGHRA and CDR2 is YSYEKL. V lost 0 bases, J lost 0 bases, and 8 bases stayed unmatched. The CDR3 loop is CASSQEGSGRTSNTGELFF. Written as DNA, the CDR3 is TGCGCCAGCAGCCAAGAAGGTAGCGGGAGAACCTCGAACACCGGGGAGCTGTTTTTT.

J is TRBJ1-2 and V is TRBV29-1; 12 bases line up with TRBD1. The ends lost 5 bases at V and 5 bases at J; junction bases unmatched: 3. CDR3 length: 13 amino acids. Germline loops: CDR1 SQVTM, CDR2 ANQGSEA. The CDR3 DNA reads TGCAGCGTTCCGGGACAGGGGGCGTATGGCTACACCTTC. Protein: CSVPGQGAYGYTF.

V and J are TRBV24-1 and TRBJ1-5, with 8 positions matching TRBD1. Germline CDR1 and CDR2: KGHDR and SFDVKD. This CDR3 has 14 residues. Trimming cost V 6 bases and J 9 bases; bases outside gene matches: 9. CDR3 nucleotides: TGTGCCACCAGTTCGGACAGGGTTTGGGGGCCCCAGCATTTT. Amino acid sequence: CATSSDRVWGPQHF.

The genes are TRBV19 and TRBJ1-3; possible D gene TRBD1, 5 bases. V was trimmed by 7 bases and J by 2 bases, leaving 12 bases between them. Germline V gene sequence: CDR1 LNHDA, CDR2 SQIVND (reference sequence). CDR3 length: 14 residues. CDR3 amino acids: CASNNRQAGNTIYF. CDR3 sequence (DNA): TGTGCCAGTAACAACAGGCAAGCTGGAAACACCATATATTTT.

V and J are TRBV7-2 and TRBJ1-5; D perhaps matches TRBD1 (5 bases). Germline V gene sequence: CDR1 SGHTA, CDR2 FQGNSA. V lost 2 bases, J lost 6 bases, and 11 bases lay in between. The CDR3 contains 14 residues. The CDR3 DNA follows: TGTGCCAGCAGCTTATTCCAGGGTCGTCAGCCCCAGCATTTT. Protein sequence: CASSLFQGRQPQHF.

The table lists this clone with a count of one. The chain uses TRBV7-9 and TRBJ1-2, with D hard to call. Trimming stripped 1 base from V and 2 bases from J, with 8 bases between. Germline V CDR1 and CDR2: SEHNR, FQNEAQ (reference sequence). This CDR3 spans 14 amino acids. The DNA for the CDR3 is TGTGCCAGCAGCTTAGTTTCGGGGAACTATGGCTACACCTTC. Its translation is CASSLVSGNYGYTF.

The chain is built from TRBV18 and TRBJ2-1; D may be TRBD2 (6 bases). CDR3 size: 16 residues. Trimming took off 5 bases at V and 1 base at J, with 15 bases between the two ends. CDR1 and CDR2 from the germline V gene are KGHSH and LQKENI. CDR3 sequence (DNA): TGTGCCAGCTCAAAACGGGACGGGAGTTCCTACAATGAGCAGTTCTTC. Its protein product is CASSKRDGSSYNEQFF.

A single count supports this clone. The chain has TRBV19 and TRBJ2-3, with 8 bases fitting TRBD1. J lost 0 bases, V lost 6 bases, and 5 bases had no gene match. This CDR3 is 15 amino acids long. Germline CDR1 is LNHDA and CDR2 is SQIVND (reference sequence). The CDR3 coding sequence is TGTGCCAGTAGCCCCGGACAGGGAAGCACAGATACGCAGTATTTT. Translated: CASSPGQGSTDTQYF.

CDR3 nucleotide sequence: TGTGCCAGCAGCGTAGGGGGAGCGGGAGGTACCGGGGAGCTGTTTTTT. It translates to CASSVGGAGGTGELFF. The chain uses TRBV9 and TRBJ2-2, with 9 positions matching TRBD2. This CDR3 contains 16 residues. Looked up from germline, CDR1 is SGDLS and CDR2 is YYNGEE. The ends lost 0 bases at V and 5 bases at J; junction bases unmatched: 5.